The 14 T cell receptor beta chains given below trace back to one sample, sequenced in a study of blood T cell repertoires in COVID-19. Profiling relied on immunoSEQ multiplex PCR, and the TCRdb table lists in-frame clones only, not all of them. The table records roughly 55,000 clones, over 75% of them present only once. The source material was peripheral blood. These receptors all come from a human donor with active COVID-19. The donor label of this sample is uncertain.

The chain carries TRBV5-1 and TRBJ1-1; D perhaps matches TRBD1 (5 bases). The germline CDR1 and CDR2 sequences are SGHRS and YFSETQ. The CDR3 sequence is 14 residues long. V shed 0 bases and J shed 1 base, with 7 bases lying between them. The CDR3 is CASSLEQGNTEAFF. The CDR3 nucleotides are TGCGCCAGCAGCTTGGAGCAGGGGAACACTGAAGCTTTCTTT. Full variable domain (outside the CDR3, taken from reference TRBV5-1 and TRBJ1-1): KAGVTQTPRYLIKTRGQQVTLSCSPISGHRSVSWYQQTPGQGLQFLFEYFSETQRNKGNFPGRFSGRQFSNSRSEMNVSTLELGDSALYLCASSLEQGNTEAFFGQGTRLTVV.

Only a few counts were recorded for this clone. The chain recombines TRBV4-1 with TRBJ2-2; D not certain. The CDR3 length is 15 residues. CDR1 is MGHRA, CDR2 YSYEKL, per germline. V was trimmed by 4 bases and J by 4 bases, leaving 13 bases between them. The chain's CDR3 is CASSPRSAGTGELFF. CDR3 nucleotide sequence: TGCGCCAGCAGCCCCCGATCGGCAGGCACCGGGGAGCTGTTTTTT.

This chain links TRBV7-9 with TRBJ1-3; weak D call: TRBD1 (5 bases). Trimming cost V 5 bases and J 4 bases, with 18 bases left between them. This CDR3 spans 16 amino acids. Looked up from germline, CDR1 is SEHNR and CDR2 is FQNEAQ (reference sequence). CDR3 DNA sequence: TGTGCCAGCAGCGCCACCAGGGATCTATGGGGAAACACCATATATTTT. As protein: CASSATRDLWGNTIYF.

This chain links TRBV12-3 or TRBV12-4 with TRBJ1-2; possible D gene TRBD1, 6 bases. The ends were cut back, 5 bases at V and 7 bases at J, with 11 bases in the middle. The CDR3 consists of 12 residues. CDR3 bases: TGTGCCAGCAGTCACAGGGTATTTGGCTACACCTTC. The encoded protein is CASSHRVFGYTF.

V usage is TRBV5-1 and J usage is TRBJ1-2; tentatively, D is TRBD1 (6 bases). The V end lost 0 bases, the J end lost 2 bases, and 8 bases lay between the germline ends. CDR3 size: 14 residues. From germline, CDR1 is SGHRS and CDR2 YFSETQ. Here the CDR3 reads CASSLVDRNYGYTF. In DNA form, the CDR3 reads TGCGCCAGCAGCTTGGTCGACAGGAACTATGGCTACACCTTC.

The rearrangement joins TRBV11-3 to TRBJ2-7, with unresolved D. This CDR3 region has 13 residues. Germline V CDR1 and CDR2: SGHNT, YENEEA. The V and J ends lost 1 base and 6 bases respectively, with 10 bases between them. CDR3 region: CASSLVSTGEQYF. In nucleotides, the CDR3 is TGTGCCAGCAGCTTAGTATCGACTGGCGAGCAGTACTTC.

The chain joins TRBV7-9 to TRBJ2-5; the match to TRBD1 covers 8 bases. With V trimmed by 2 bases and J by 3 bases, 11 bases remained unmatched. Germline V gene lookup returns CDR1 SEHNR and CDR2 FQNEAQ (reference sequence). This CDR3 is 17 amino acids long. CDR3 loop: CASSLIQTGAGEETQYF. The CDR3 DNA reads TGTGCCAGCAGCTTAATTCAGACAGGGGCCGGGGAAGAGACCCAGTACTTC.

The chain joins TRBV27 to TRBJ2-7; TRBD2 is a possible D gene (6 bases). The germline V gene has CDR1 MNHEY and CDR2 SMNVEV (reference sequence). V was shortened by 6 bases and J by 2 bases, with 11 bases between the two germline ends. The CDR3 has 13 amino acids. DNA of the CDR3: TGTGCCAGCAGGCCGGGGGATACCTACGAGCAGTACTTC. It specifies CASRPGDTYEQYF.

The CDR3: CASSYAESYTEAFF. The CDR3 DNA sequence: TGTGCCAGCAGTTACGCTGAGTCCTACACTGAAGCTTTCTTT. The chain is built from TRBV6-2 or TRBV6-3 and TRBJ1-1; D is unclear. The CDR3 is 14 residues long. The germline V and J ends were trimmed by 2 bases and 3 bases, with 10 bases remaining between them. Germline values: CDR1 MNHEY, CDR2 SVGEGT.

The genes are TRBV18 and TRBJ1-3, with no clear D. There are 16 residues in the CDR3. With 3 bases removed from V and 0 bases from J, the gap between germline ends came to 12 bases. Looked up from germline, CDR1 is KGHSH and CDR2 is LQKENI. The CDR3 protein is CASSPTGGISGNTIYF. CDR3 bases: TGTGCCAGCTCACCTACTGGCGGAATCTCTGGAAACACCATATATTTT. Full variable domain (rest looked up from reference TRBV18 and TRBJ1-3): NAGVMQNPRHLVRRRGQEARLRCSPMKGHSHVYWYRQLPEEGLKFMVYLQKENIIDESGMPKERFSAEFPKEGPSILRIQQVVRGDSAAYFCASSPTGGISGNTIYFGEGSWLTVV.

This clone has only one observation. The chain combines TRBV5-6 with TRBJ2-7, with D hard to call. The germline V and J ends were trimmed by 2 bases and 3 bases, with 9 bases remaining between them. There are 13 residues in the CDR3. Germline V gives CDR1 SGHDT, CDR2 YYEEEE. CDR3 protein: CASSFRHSYEQYF. The CDR3 region has the DNA TGTGCCAGCAGCTTTCGACACAGCTACGAGCAGTACTTC.

The rearrangement joins TRBV3-1 (or the pseudogene TRBV3-2) to TRBJ2-7; the match to TRBD2 covers 10 bases. The V gene end was trimmed by 4 bases and the J gene end by 2 bases; junction bases not matched to a gene: 11. CDR1 is LGHDT and CDR2 is YNNKEL in the germline V gene (reference sequence). This CDR3 comprises 17 residues. The CDR3: CASSRGSSGRYPYEQYF. The CDR3 region has the DNA TGTGCCAGCAGCCGCGGGAGTAGCGGGAGGTACCCCTACGAGCAGTACTTC.

The chain carries TRBV3-1 (or the pseudogene TRBV3-2) and TRBJ1-1; 8 nucleotides match TRBD1. The CDR3 sequence is 15 residues long. Germline loops: CDR1 LGHDT, CDR2 YNNKEL (reference sequence). V was pared by 4 bases and J by 1 base, with 5 bases of the junction left unmatched. The CDR3 loop reads CASSRQGTGNTEAFF. The CDR3 DNA reads as TGTGCCAGCAGCCGACAGGGGACAGGGAACACTGAAGCTTTCTTT.

The gene calls are TRBV4-2 and TRBJ2-1; TRBD2 matches at 7 bases. The CDR3 runs 16 residues. Germline V gene lookup returns CDR1 LGHNA and CDR2 YNFKEQ. J gave up 2 bases and V 5 bases, and 9 bases lay outside the gene matches. The CDR3 protein is CASSALLRETYNEQFF. As DNA, the CDR3 is TGTGCCAGCAGCGCCCTGTTGCGGGAGACCTACAATGAGCAGTTCTTC.